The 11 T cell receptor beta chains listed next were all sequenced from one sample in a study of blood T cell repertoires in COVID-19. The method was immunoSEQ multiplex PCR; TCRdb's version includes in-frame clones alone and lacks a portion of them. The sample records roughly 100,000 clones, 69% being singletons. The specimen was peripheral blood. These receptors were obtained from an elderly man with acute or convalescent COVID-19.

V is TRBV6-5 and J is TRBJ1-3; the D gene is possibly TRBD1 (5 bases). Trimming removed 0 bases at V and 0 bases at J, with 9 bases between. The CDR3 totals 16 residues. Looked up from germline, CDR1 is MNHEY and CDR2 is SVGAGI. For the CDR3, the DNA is TGTGCCAGCAGTTACTCTGGGGCTTCCTCTGGAAACACCATATATTTT. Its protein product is CASSYSGASSGNTIYF.

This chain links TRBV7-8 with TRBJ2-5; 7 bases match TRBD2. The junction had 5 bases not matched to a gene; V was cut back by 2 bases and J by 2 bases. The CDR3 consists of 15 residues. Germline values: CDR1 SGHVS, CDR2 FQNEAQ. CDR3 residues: CASSLWWTSQETQYF. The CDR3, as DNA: TGTGCCAGCAGCTTATGGTGGACTAGTCAAGAGACCCAGTACTTC. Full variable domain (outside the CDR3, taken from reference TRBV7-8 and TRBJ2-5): GAGVSQSPRYKVAKRGQDVALRCDPISGHVSLFWYQQALGQGPEFLTYFQNEAQLDKSGLPSDRFFAERPEGSVSTLKIQRTQQEDSAVYLCASSLWWTSQETQYFGPGTRLLVL.

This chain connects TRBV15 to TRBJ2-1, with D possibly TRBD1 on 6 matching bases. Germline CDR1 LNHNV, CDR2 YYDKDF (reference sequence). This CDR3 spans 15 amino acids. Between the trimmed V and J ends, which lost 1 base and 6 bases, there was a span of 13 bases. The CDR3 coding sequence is TGTGCCACCAGCAGAGTAGGGCAGGGGACCAATGAGCAGTTCTTC. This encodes CATSRVGQGTNEQFF.

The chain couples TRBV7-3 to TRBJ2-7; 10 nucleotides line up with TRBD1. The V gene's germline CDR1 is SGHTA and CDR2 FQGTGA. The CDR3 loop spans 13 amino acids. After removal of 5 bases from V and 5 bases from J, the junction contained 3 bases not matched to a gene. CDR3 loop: CASSPTGGNEQYF. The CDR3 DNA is TGTGCCAGCAGCCCGACAGGGGGCAACGAGCAGTACTTC.

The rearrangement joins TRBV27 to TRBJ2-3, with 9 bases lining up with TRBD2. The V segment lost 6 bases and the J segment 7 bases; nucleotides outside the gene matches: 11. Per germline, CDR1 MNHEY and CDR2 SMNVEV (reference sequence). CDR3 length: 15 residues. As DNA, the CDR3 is TGTGCCAGCAGCCCTTCGAGCGGGAGGATATATACGCAGTATTTT. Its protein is CASSPSSGRIYTQYF.

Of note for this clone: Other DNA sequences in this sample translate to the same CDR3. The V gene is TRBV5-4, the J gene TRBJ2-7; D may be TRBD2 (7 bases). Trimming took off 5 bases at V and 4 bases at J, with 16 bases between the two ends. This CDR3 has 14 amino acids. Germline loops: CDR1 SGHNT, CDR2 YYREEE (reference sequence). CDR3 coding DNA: TGTGCCAGCAGTTTTGGGGGGGGGCTATACGAGCAGTACTTC. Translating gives CASSFGGGLYEQYF.

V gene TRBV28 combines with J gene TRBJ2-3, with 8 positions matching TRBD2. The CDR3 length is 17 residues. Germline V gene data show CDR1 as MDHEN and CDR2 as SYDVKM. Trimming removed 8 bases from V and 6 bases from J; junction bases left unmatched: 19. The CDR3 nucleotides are TGTGCCAGCCTCTCGGCCGCTAGCGGGTTATCCAGGGATACGCAGTATTTT. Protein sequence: CASLSAASGLSRDTQYF.

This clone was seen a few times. The CDR3: CASSETLPVGGYTF. The DNA for the CDR3 is TGTGCCAGCAGTGAGACTCTCCCCGTAGGTGGCTACACCTTC. This chain links TRBV6-1 with TRBJ1-2; D ambiguous. The CDR3 has 14 amino acids. Between the trimmed V and J ends, which lost 3 bases and 7 bases, there was a span of 15 bases. Germline CDR1 reads MNHNS; CDR2 reads SASEGT.

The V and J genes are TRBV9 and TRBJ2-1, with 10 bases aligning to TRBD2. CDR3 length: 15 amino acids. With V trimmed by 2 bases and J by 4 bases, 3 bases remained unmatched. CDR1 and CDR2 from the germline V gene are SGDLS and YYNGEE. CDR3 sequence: CASSVLSGRYNEQFF. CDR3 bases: TGTGCCAGCAGCGTTCTTAGCGGGAGGTACAATGAGCAGTTCTTC. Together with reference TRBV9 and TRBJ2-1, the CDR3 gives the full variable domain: DSGVTQTPKHLITATGQRVTLRCSPRSGDLSVYWYQQSLDQGLQFLIQYYNGEERAKGNILERFSAQQFPDLHSELNLSSLELGDSALYFCASSVLSGRYNEQFFGPGTRLTVL.

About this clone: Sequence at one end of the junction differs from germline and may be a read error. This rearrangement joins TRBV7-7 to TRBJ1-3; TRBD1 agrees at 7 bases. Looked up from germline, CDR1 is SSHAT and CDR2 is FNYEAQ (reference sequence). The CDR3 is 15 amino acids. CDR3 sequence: CASSLGTGVRNTIYF. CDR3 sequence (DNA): TGTGCTAGCAGCTTAGGAACAGGGGTTCGAAACACCATATATTTT.

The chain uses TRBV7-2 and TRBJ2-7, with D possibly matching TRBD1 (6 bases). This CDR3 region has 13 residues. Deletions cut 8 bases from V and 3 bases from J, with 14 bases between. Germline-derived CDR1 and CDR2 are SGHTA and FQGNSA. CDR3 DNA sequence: TGTGCCAGCGGCACGGACAGACTCTACGAGCAGTACTTC. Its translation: CASGTDRLYEQYF.